The T cell receptor (beta chain) under discussion was sequenced for a study of shared clonotypes between healthy human individuals (dated by TCRdb to 2020 to 2021). Background on the whole study: The cohort comprised a couple of women and three men aged 18 to 49 years. Different laboratories and diverse techniques were used to prepare libraries and sequence TCR repertoires, to increase sequencing depth and limit assay-specific biases. Per donor, leukapheresis produced somewhere between about 0.8 and 9 billion PBMCs. Blood TCR repertoires of a handful of healthy adults were deeply sequenced to estimate repertoire size and the extent of clonotype sharing between individuals. For each donor, three plates each were used for CD4 naive and CD4 memory, two plates were used for CD8 naive, and one plate was used for CD8 memory.

Healthy HIV-negative adults with no recently reported acute infections or vaccinations were included as donors. All donors were Caucasian adults living in Nashville, Tennessee, USA. CD4+ T cells were enriched by magnetic negative selection; naive cells were then positively selected on CD45RA, and the negative fraction formed the memory subset. Blood was collected by leukapheresis, and PBMCs were isolated by Ficoll-Histopaque density gradient centrifugation and then cryopreserved in liquid nitrogen vapor phase. Purity and quantity of every magnetically sorted T cell population were checked by analytical flow cytometry. From each sorted fraction, genomic DNA was isolated and quantified by UV absorbance on a Nanodrop 2000c. Measured from the cysteine to the phenylalanine, the CDR3 is 17 residues long. Only the CDR3 region is kept as DNA, spanning 51 bases read in frame from base 1. According to the germline V gene, CDR1 reads MDHEN and CDR2 reads SYDVKM. At the junction V is shortened by 5 bases and J by 3 bases, with 20 bases in between.

Broad study findings and their caveats: Sampling was limited to blood, and TCR repertoires in tissue likely differ from TCR repertoires in blood. Pairwise subsampling indicated that sequencing depth was expected to affect the degree of clonotype sharing among donors. Rarefaction of sorted-subset datasets indicated incomplete sequencing despite the large sequencing depth. The genetic and exposure-history diversity represented was limited by the small number of donors. Across a few donors, around 5.4% of naive CD4, approximately 3.6% of naive CD8, 2% to 2.5% of memory CD4, and under 0.45% of memory CD8 clonotypes were shared. Clonotypes shared by all four sorted-subset donors showed higher generation probabilities than non-shared clonotypes. Naive subsets generally had larger estimated clonotype richness than memory subsets did.

Note on this clone: What this receptor recognizes is not known. Base qualities were left out, and no much larger clone turns up one base away.

Using the deep immunoSEQ assay, multiplex PCR amplified TCR CDR3 regions from genomic DNA. For each cell subset, the extracted genomic DNA was distributed evenly across all wells of several immunoSEQ 96-well plates, and each plate served as one replicate. Each replicate PCR for sorted subsets received around 0.2 ug genomic DNA, equal to roughly 30,000 T cell genomes. The purified libraries were quantified using a Qubit 3.0 fluorometer, sized with a Bioanalyzer 2100, and then quantified again using the KAPA Library Quantification kit. Each immunoSEQ 96-well plate was sequenced on its own single-read 150-cycle Illumina NextSeq 550 flow cell. As for the authors' bioinformatics: Because the immunoSEQ output included only junctional sequences and no quality scores, the filtering could not be the same as the filtering used for full-length reads. To assign V/J genes and CDR3, sequences were annotated using PyIR, a Python wrapper for IgBLAST v1.9, with IMGT germline references. Reads were filtered out if the reads had weak V/J assignments (E-value above 1e-6), no CDR3, stop codons, out-of-frame junctions, or ambiguous translated residues. V3J clonotypes were defined as sequences sharing the same inferred V gene, J gene, and CDR3 amino acid sequence. Percentage overlap between repertoires was calculated by dividing the number of shared unique clonotypes by the size of the smaller repertoire. Three approaches were used to assess repertoire richness: RTK rarefaction, the Chao1 estimator, and Recon v2.1 estimates of unobserved clonotypes. Generation probabilities were computed with OLGA for all TCRbeta clonotypes obtained by the gDNA method from a few donors. TCRdb holds this immuneACCESS table with in-frame rearrangements only. Some clones are missing; in checked studies, unresolved V genes explain under half, and the rest has no known cause. V and J calls and clone size are as listed in that table; D and trimming were resolved from the DNA. This sample has 950,000 to 1,100,000 clones in its table, and around 78% of those were observed once. The ten most abundant clones make up 0.61% of the sample.

The clonotype originates from a man between 18 and 35 years old in good health. Some clones in this sample may be carry-over from other donors' samples. Sequencing used memory CD4+ T cells from PBMCs. The cell subset or site label on this specimen signifies: CD45RA-negative fraction. The sequence joins TRBV28 to TRBJ1-5, with a weak D call of TRBD1 (5 bases match). The nucleotide sequence reads as follows: TGTGCCAGCAGTAAACCCGGGGCACAGGCCTACAATCAGCCCCAGCATTTT. It translates to CASSKPGAQAYNQPQHF.